This passage covers 10 T cell receptor beta chains from one sample sequenced in a study of beta chain features in type 1 diabetes. Reverse transcription of all isolated RNA meant that expressed TCRB transcripts were sequenced. Method: immunoSEQ multiplex PCR; TCRdb's copy keeps in-frame clones and lacks some. The table has about 360,000 clones, roughly 12% seen once. Sample: naive CD4+ T cells from blood. These receptors all come from a man aged 18 to 30 in good health.

This clone was counted a few times. As DNA, the CDR3 is TGTGCCAGCAGCTGGGGACAGAATAATTCACCCCTCCACTTT. The encoded protein is CASSWGQNNSPLHF. The chain recombines TRBV11-2 with TRBJ1-6; 7 bases map to TRBD1. Germline V gives CDR1 SGHAT, CDR2 FQNNGV. The V and J ends lost 4 bases and 5 bases, in that order; junction bases with no gene match: 2. There are 14 residues in the CDR3. The variable domain in full, completed from reference TRBV11-2 and TRBJ1-6, reads EAGVAQSPRYKIIEKRQSVAFWCNPISGHATLYWYQQILGQGPKLLIQFQNNGVVDDSQLPKDRFSAERLKGVDSTLKIQPAKLEDSAVYLCASSWGQNNSPLHFGNGTRLTVT.

The chain recombines TRBV5-4 with TRBJ2-7; D is unclear. CDR3 size: 12 residues. Germline-derived CDR1 and CDR2 are SGHNT and YYREEE (reference sequence). With 4 bases removed from V and 7 bases from J, the gap between germline ends came to 12 bases. DNA of the CDR3: TGTGCCAGCAGCGGTCGTCTCGGTGAGCAGTACTTC. This codes for CASSGRLGEQYF. The whole variable domain, filled in from reference TRBV5-4 and TRBJ2-7, reads ETGVTQSPTHLIKTRGQQVTLRCSSQSGHNTVSWYQQALGQGPQFIFQYYREEENGRGNFPPRFSGLQFPNYSSELNVNALELDDSALYLCASSGRLGEQYFGPGTRLTVT.

CDR3 DNA sequence: TGTGCCTGGAGACCCGGACTAGCGGATTACGAGCAGTACTTC. Protein sequence: CAWRPGLADYEQYF. The chain is built from TRBV30 and TRBJ2-7; 10 nucleotides line up with TRBD2. CDR3 length: 14 residues. V shed 3 bases and J 4 bases; nucleotides not matched to a gene: 6. Germline V gene sequence: CDR1 GTSNPN, CDR2 SVGIG (reference sequence).

This rearrangement joins TRBV30 to TRBJ1-6; TRBD1 might be the D (6 bases). Trimming removed 5 bases from V and 1 base from J, with 6 bases in between. The CDR3 loop spans 13 amino acids. Germline CDR1 reads GTSNPN; CDR2 reads SVGIG (reference sequence). CDR3 DNA: TGTGCCTGGCAGGGGTCCTATAATTCACCCCTCCACTTT. This translates into CAWQGSYNSPLHF.

The chain links TRBV5-1 to TRBJ2-7; TRBD1 agrees at 10 bases. Trimming removed 3 bases from V and 4 bases from J; junction bases left unmatched: 4. The CDR3 is 14 amino acids. Per the germline V gene, CDR1 is SGHRS and CDR2 is YFSETQ. The CDR3, as DNA: TGCGCCAGCAGCTGGGACAGGGGAGGGTACGAGCAGTACTTC. Amino acid sequence: CASSWDRGGYEQYF.

The sample holds a few counts of this clone. The rearrangement uses TRBV5-6 and TRBJ1-6; possibly TRBD1 for D (6 bases). The CDR3 consists of 15 residues. Per germline, CDR1 SGHDT and CDR2 YYEEEE. V lost 4 bases, J lost 10 bases, and 18 bases lay in between. The CDR3 is CASSPPRGGRSPLHF. CDR3 in DNA: TGTGCCAGCAGCCCCCCGAGAGGGGGTCGGTCACCCCTCCACTTT.

This clone was seen more than once but under ten times. The chain has TRBV7-2 and TRBJ2-5, with 10 bases that match TRBD2. The CDR3 runs to 15 residues. Germline V CDR1 and CDR2: SGHTA, FQGNSA. Trimming removed 3 bases from V and 0 bases from J; junction bases left unmatched: 1. CDR3 sequence (DNA): TGTGCCAGCAGCTTGCTAGCGGGGGACCAAGAGACCCAGTACTTC. This sequence encodes CASSLLAGDQETQYF. Together with reference TRBV7-2 and TRBJ2-5, the CDR3 gives the full variable domain: GAGVSQSPSNKVTEKGKDVELRCDPISGHTALYWYRQSLGQGLEFLIYFQGNSAPDKSGLPSDRFSAERTGGSVSTLTIQRTQQEDSAVYLCASSLLAGDQETQYFGPGTRLLVL.

The chain couples TRBV19 to TRBJ2-2; 10 bases match TRBD1. Per the germline V gene, CDR1 is LNHDA and CDR2 is SQIVND (reference sequence). The CDR3 runs to 15 residues. Trimming took 6 bases from V and 6 from J; bases not matched to a gene: 7. The CDR3 loop reads CASSQGTGVAGELFF. In DNA form, the CDR3 reads TGTGCCAGTAGCCAAGGGACAGGGGTGGCCGGGGAGCTGTTTTTT.

This clone was seen a few times. The chain has TRBV25-1 and TRBJ1-5, with D uncertain. Germline V gene sequence: CDR1 MGHDK, CDR2 SYGVNS. Trimming pared 5 bases from V and 6 bases from J, leaving 8 bases between. CDR3 length: 12 residues. The CDR3 loop reads CASSLGSQPQHF. CDR3 DNA sequence: TGTGCCAGCAGTCTGGGCAGTCAGCCCCAGCATTTT.

The chain employs TRBV29-1 and TRBJ1-2; D is unresolved. The germline V gene has CDR1 SQVTM and CDR2 ANQGSEA. The CDR3 covers 14 residues. V gave up 1 base and J gave up 7 bases, with 16 bases separating them. The CDR3 spells CSVEVGREHGGYTF. The CDR3 DNA follows: TGCAGCGTTGAAGTTGGGCGGGAGCATGGTGGCTACACCTTC.